This TCR beta chain was recorded in a study of CD8+ T cells in alopecia areata. V shed 7 bases and J shed 10 bases, with 10 bases lying between them. Germline CDR1 GTSNPN, CDR2 SVGIG (reference sequence). The CDR3 length is 10 residues. Sequencing templates came from extracted RNA that was reverse transcribed into cDNA. Only in-frame clones appear in the TCRdb table, and some are missing; sequencing was by immunoSEQ multiplex PCR. This table has a few hundred thousand clones, 67% appearing once. Sequencing was performed on CD4+ T cells sorted from blood, taken at week 0. The source is a human donor with alopecia areata. The chain recombines TRBV30 with TRBJ1-4; maybe TRBD1 (5 bases). For the CDR3, the DNA is TGTGCCTTCCTCGGGGGAAAACTGTTTTTT. Translated, it gives CAFLGGKLFF.